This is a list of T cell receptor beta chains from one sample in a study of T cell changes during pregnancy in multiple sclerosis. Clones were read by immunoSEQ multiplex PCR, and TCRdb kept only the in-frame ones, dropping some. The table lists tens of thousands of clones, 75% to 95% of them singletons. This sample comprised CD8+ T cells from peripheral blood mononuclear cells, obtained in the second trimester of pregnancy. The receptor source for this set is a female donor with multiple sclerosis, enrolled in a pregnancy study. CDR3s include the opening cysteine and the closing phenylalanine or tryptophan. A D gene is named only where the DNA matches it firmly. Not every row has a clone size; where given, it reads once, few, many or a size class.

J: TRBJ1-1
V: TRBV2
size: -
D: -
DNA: TGTGCCAGCAGTGAAGGACAATGGGCCACTGAAGCTTTCTTT
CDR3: CASSEGQWATEAFF

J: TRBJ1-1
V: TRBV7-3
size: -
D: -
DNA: TGTGCCAGCAGCTTAGGGAGGGGAGGGAACACTGAAGCTTTCTTT
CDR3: CASSLGRGGNTEAFF

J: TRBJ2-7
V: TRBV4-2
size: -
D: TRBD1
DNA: TGTGCCAGCAGCCAAGAAGGGACAGCGTCCTACGAGCAGTACTTC
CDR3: CASSQEGTASYEQYF

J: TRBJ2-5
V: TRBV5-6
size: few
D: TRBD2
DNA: TGTGCCAGCAGCTTGTGGGCTGGGCTAGCGGAGCAAGAGACCCAGTACTTC
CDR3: CASSLWAGLAEQETQYF

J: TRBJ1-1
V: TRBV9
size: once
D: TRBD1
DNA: TGTGCCAGCAGCTTAACAGGGGGTGTTGCTGAAGCTTTCTTT
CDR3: CASSLTGGVAEAFF

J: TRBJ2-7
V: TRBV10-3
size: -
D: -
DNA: TGTGCCATCGCTGCGGCATACGAGCAGTACTTC
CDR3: CAIAAAYEQYF

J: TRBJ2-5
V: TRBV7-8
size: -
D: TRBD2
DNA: TGTGCCAGCAGCTGGAGCGTTGGTCTAGCGGGGGCGGAGACCCAGTACTTC
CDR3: CASSWSVGLAGAETQYF

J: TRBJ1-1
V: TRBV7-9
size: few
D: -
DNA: TGTGCCAGCAGCCTAACGGTTGGCACGGGTGCTGAAGCTTTCTTT
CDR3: CASSLTVGTGAEAFF

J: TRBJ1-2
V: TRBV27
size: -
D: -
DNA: TGTGCCAGCACCAGCCTTGACACAGGAGTAGGCTATGGCTACACCTTC
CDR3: CASTSLDTGVGYGYTF

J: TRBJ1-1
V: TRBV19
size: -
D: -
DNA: TGTGCCAGTAGTATAGCATTGAACACTGAAGCTTTCTTT
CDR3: CASSIALNTEAFF

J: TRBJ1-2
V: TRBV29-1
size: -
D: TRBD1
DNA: TGCAGCGTCGACGGGGACAGGGAATATGGCTACACCTTC
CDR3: CSVDGDREYGYTF

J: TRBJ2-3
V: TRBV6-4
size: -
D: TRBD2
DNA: TGTGCCAGCAGTGACTCGTCTAGCGGGGACACAGATACGCAGTATTTT
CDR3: CASSDSSSGDTDTQYF

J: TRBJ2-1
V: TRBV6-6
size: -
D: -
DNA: TGTGCCACAAGGGGGGGAGGTTCCTACAATGAGCAGTTCTTC
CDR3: CATRGGGSYNEQFF

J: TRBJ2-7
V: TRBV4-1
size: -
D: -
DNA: TGCGCCAGCAGCCAAGAAAGGGGCCACTACGAGCAGTACTTC
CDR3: CASSQERGHYEQYF

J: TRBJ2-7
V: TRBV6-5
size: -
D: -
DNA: TGTGCCAGCGGTCGGCCGGGTCTCTACGAGCAGTACTTC
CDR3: CASGRPGLYEQYF

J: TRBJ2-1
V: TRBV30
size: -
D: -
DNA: TGTGCCTGGAGTATGCAAGGGGTAGTTTCCTACAATGAGCAGTTCTTC
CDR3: CAWSMQGVVSYNEQFF

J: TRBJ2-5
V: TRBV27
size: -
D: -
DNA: TGTGCCAGCAGTTTATCGACAGGGAGGGAGACCCAGTACTTC
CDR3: CASSLSTGRETQYF

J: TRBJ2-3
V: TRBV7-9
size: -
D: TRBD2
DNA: TGTGCCAGCACCCTAGGACTAGCGGGAGTATCAGATACGCAGTATTTT
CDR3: CASTLGLAGVSDTQYF

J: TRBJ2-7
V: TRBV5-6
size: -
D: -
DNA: TGTGCCAGCAGCTGGAACCTAGCGACCTACGAGCAGTACTTC
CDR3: CASSWNLATYEQYF

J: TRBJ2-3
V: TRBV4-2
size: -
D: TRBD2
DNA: TGTGCCAGCAGCCCCTTCGAAGCGGGGGTCGATGTGGGTGTGGATTTT
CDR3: CASSPFEAGVDVGVDF

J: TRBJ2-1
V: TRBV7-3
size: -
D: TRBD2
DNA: TGTGCCAGCAGCTTAACGTTAAGCGGGGAAAACTACAATGAGCAGTTCTTC
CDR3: CASSLTLSGENYNEQFF

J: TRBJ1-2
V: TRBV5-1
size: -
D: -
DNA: TGCGCCAGCAGCGGACAGAACTATGGCTACACCTTC
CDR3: CASSGQNYGYTF

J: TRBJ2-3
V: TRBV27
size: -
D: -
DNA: TGTGCCAGCAGTGGGCGGGCGACTCTGACTAGCACAGATACGCAGTATTTT
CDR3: CASSGRATLTSTDTQYF

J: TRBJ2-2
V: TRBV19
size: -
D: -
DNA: TGTGCCAGTAGTTCCCGTTCTAGAGGTGGCGGGGAGCTGTTTTTT
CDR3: CASSSRSRGGGELFF

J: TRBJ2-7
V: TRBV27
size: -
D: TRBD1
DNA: TGTGCCAGCAGTCCACGGACAGGGTCCTACGAGCAGTACTTC
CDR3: CASSPRTGSYEQYF

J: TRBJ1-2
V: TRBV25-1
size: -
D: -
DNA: TGTGCCAGCAGCCCAGGACAGATCTATGGCTACACCTTC
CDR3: CASSPGQIYGYTF

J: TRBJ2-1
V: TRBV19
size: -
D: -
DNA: TGTGCCAGTAGTTGGCAGCGGTCGGATGAGCAGTTCTTC
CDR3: CASSWQRSDEQFF

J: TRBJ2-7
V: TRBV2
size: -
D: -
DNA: TGTGCCAGCAGTGACGGCAGCGCTTCCTACGAGCAGTACTTC
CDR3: CASSDGSASYEQYF

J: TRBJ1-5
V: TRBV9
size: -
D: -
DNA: TGTGCCAGCAGCGGCGACGACGGACTATATAGCAATCAGCCCCAGCATTTT
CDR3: CASSGDDGLYSNQPQHF

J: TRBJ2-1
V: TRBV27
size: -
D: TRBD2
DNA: TGTGCCAGCAGTTCCCTTGGACTAGATCCCCTTGAGCAGTTCTTC
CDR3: CASSSLGLDPLEQFF

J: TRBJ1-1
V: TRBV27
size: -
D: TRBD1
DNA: TGTGCCAGCAGTTCCCTACAGGGGGTGAGGACTGAAGCTTTCTTT
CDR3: CASSSLQGVRTEAFF

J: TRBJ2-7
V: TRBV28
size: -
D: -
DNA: TGTGCCAGCAGCCAATACGAGCAGTACTTC
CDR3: CASSQYEQYF

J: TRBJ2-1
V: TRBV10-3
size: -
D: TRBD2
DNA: TGTGCCATCAGTGACCCTCCGGGACTAGCGGGGGGTGTTTCCTACAATGAGCAGTTCTTC
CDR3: CAISDPPGLAGGVSYNEQFF

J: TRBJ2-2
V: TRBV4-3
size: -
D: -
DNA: TGCGCCAGCAGCCCCGGGACTTTTAACACCGGGGAGCTGTTTTTT
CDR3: CASSPGTFNTGELFF

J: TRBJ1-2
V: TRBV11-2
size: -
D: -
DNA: TGTGCCAGCAGCTTGGAAGACAGCTACTATGGCTACACCTTC
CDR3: CASSLEDSYYGYTF

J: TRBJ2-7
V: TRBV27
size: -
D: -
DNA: TGTGCCAGCAGTCCCTCGGTCACCCCGTTATGGTTGCAGTACTTC
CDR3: CASSPSVTPLWLQYF

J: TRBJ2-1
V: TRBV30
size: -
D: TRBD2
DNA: TGTGCCTGGGGGACTAGCGGGGAGCAGTTCTTC
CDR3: CAWGTSGEQFF

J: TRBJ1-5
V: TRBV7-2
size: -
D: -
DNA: TGTGCCAGCAGCTTGAGGAGGGTGAATCAGCCCCAGCATTTT
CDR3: CASSLRRVNQPQHF

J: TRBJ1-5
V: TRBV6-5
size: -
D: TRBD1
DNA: TGTGCCAGCAGTCACGGGACAGGGAGCAATCAGCCCCAGCATTTT
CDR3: CASSHGTGSNQPQHF

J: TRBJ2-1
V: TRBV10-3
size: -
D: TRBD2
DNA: TGTGCCATCAGCCTCCGCCAGCGGGAAACCAATGAGCAGTTCTTC
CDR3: CAISLRQRETNEQFF

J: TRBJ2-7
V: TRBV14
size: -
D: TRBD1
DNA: TGTGCCAGCAGCCAAGAGCCAGGGGGCAGGTCCTACGAGCAGTACTTC
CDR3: CASSQEPGGRSYEQYF

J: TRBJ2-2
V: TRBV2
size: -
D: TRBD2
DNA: TGTGCCAGCAACCTCCGATCTAGCGGGGGGGCTGGCACCGGGGAGCTGTTTTTT
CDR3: CASNLRSSGGAGTGELFF

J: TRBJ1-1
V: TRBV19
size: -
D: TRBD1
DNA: TGTGCCAGTAGGTTTACTCAGGGGGCGCAGATAAACACTGAAGCTTTCTTT
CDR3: CASRFTQGAQINTEAFF

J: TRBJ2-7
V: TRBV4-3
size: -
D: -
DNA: TGCGCCAGCAGCCAAGTGGTGGAGCTCCGCGGGGGCCACGAGCAGTACTTC
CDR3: CASSQVVELRGGHEQYF

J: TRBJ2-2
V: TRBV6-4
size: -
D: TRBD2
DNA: TGTGCCAGCAGTGAACTAGCGGGAGGGACCGGGGAGCTGTTTTTT
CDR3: CASSELAGGTGELFF

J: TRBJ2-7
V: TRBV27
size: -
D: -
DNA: TGTGCCAGCAGTTTAGCTTTCTCTAGGACCTACGAGCAGTACTTC
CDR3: CASSLAFSRTYEQYF

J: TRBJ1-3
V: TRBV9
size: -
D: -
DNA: TGTGCCAGCAGCTCCCCGTATCGAAACACCATATATTTT
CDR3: CASSSPYRNTIYF

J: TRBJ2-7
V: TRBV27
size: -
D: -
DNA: TGTGCCAGCAGTTCTCCCGACAGCTACGAGCAGTACTTC
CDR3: CASSSPDSYEQYF

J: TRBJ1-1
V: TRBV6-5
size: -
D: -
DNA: TGTGCCAGCAGCGCAACAGGGTACACTGAAGCTTTCTTT
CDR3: CASSATGYTEAFF

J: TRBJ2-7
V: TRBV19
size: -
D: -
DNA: TGTGCCAGTAGTATAGGAGTTCGGGGGTATGGCGAGCAGTACTTC
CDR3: CASSIGVRGYGEQYF

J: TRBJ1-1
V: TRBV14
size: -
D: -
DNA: TGTGCCAGCAGCCACTTGCTAGGGGGGGTAATGAACACTGAAGCTTTCTTT
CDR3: CASSHLLGGVMNTEAFF

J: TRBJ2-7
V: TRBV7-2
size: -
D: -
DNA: TGTGCCAGCAGGCACGGTTATCTCGAGCAGTACTTC
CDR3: CASRHGYLEQYF

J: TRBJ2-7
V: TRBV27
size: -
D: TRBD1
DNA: TGTGCCAGCAGCCTCAGGGGGCCTCACGAGCAGTACTTC
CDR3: CASSLRGPHEQYF

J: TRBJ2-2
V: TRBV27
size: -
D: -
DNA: TGTGCCAGCAGTTTACGCACCGGGGAGCTGTTTTTT
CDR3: CASSLRTGELFF

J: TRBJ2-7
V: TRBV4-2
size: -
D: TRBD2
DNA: TGTGCCAGCAGAAAGGGACTAGCGGGACCCTACGAGCAGTACTTC
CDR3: CASRKGLAGPYEQYF